This TCR beta chain is from a study of cytotoxic CD8 clonotypes in ibrutinib-treated CLL. The CDR3 contains 12 residues. In germline, CDR1 is MDHEN, CDR2 SYDVKM. V lost 10 bases to trimming and J lost 7 bases; unmatched junction nucleotides: 7. Generated by immunoSEQ multiplex PCR, the TCRdb table keeps only in-frame clones and is missing some. This sample has roughly 45,000 clones, with under 80% found just once. Sequencing was performed on PBMCs, taken after 24 months of ibrutinib treatment. This chain joins TRBV28 and TRBJ1-5; 7 bases map to TRBD1. This clonotype was obtained from a human donor with chronic lymphocytic leukemia. DNA of the CDR3: TGTGCCACTACAGGGGAATGGCAGCCCCAGCATTTT. Protein: CATTGEWQPQHF.